A single sample is the source of the 4 T cell receptor beta chains below, sequenced in a study of vaccination and CD4 T cells after COVID-19. Sequencing of cultured CD4+ T cell DNA used the Oncomine TCR Beta short-read assay. TCRdb reprocessed the PCR reads with MiXCR, giving one entry per CDR3 protein. The sample has some 14,000 distinct CDR3 sequences; about 59% are singletons. The antigens of these receptors remain unknown. Treatment of the sample: roughly ten-day PBMC culture with coronavirus spike peptide pools or control peptides (ViraFEST assay). Input material: CD4+ T cells from blood, cultured in vitro. The origin of the receptors is a human donor who had recovered from COVID-19.

This chain connects TRBV28 to TRBJ2-3; no clear D gene. Trimming stripped 6 bases from V and 2 bases from J, with 6 bases between. CDR3 length equals 12 residues. Germline V gives CDR1 MDHEN, CDR2 SYDVKM. DNA of the CDR3: TGTGCCAGCAGCTCCGACACAGATACGCAGTATTTT. Protein sequence: CASSSDTDTQYF.

V gene TRBV20-1 combines with J gene TRBJ2-3, with 10 nucleotides matching TRBD2. This CDR3 is built from 15 residues. Unmatched junction bases numbered 11, after V lost 6 bases and J lost 5 bases. Germline V gene data show CDR1 as DFQATT and CDR2 as SNEGSKA (reference sequence). CDR3 sequence reads: CSARTLAGVGDTQYF. CDR3 bases: TGCAGTGCCAGGACCCTAGCGGGAGTTGGAGATACGCAGTATTTT.

CDR3 nucleotides: TGTGCCAGCAGCCGAGGCTTTTTGCCGATCACCCACGAGCAGTACTTC. Amino acid sequence: CASSRGFLPITHEQYF. The chain has TRBV7-8 and TRBJ2-7; D remains unclear. Germline V gives CDR1 SGHVS, CDR2 FQNEAQ. The CDR3 has 16 amino acids. Trimming left V 5 bases short and J 5 bases short, with 22 bases between.

In this sample, this clonotype turned up once. The J gene is TRBJ1-1, the V gene TRBV12-3 or TRBV12-4; D remains unclear. The CDR3 has 15 amino acids. V was cut by 2 bases and J by 0 bases, with 10 bases left in between. CDR3 amino acids: CASSLSVAMNTEAFF. CDR3 DNA sequence: TGTGCCAGCAGTTTAAGCGTAGCCATGAACACTGAAGCTTTCTTT.